The 25 T cell receptor beta chains given below trace back to one sample, sequenced in a study of CD8+CD57+ T cells in acquired aplastic anemia. CDR3 and TCR beta VDJ profiling relied on a genomic DNA template. A single record per CDR3 protein comes from TCRdb applying MiXCR to the reads. The table shows about 420,000 distinct CDR3 sequences, with just under 70% occurring only once. The sequenced material came from sorted CD4+, CD8+, or CD8+CD57+ T cells (not recorded which) from PBMCs. The receptor source for this set is a human donor in good health, serving as a control.

The chain combines TRBV18 with TRBJ2-1; 7 nucleotides agree with TRBD1. CDR3 size: 15 residues. The germline CDR1 and CDR2 sequences are KGHSH and LQKENI. V lost 3 bases and J lost 6; bases outside the gene matches: 8. CDR3 sequence reads: CASSPTRGQSNEQFF. DNA for the CDR3: TGTGCCAGCTCACCCACGAGGGGGCAGAGCAATGAGCAGTTCTTC.

J is TRBJ1-4 and V is TRBV20-1, with 7 bases that match TRBD1. Per germline, CDR1 DFQATT and CDR2 SNEGSKA (reference sequence). J gave up 4 bases and V 3 bases, and 2 bases lay outside the gene matches. CDR3 length equals 13 residues. The CDR3 spells CSARGTVNEKLFF. The CDR3 DNA follows: TGCAGTGCTAGGGGGACAGTTAATGAAAAACTGTTTTTT.

This clonotype was counted only a few times. This sequence joins TRBV14 and TRBJ1-2, with 7 bases aligning to TRBD1. Unmatched junction bases numbered 11, after V lost 4 bases and J lost 6 bases. Germline assignment: CDR1 SGHDN and CDR2 FVKESK. The CDR3 is 15 residues long. The CDR3 loop is CASSRNRGVTDGYTF. The CDR3, as DNA: TGTGCCAGCAGCCGAAACAGGGGCGTGACCGATGGCTACACCTTC.

This clonotype showed up many times. The chain links TRBV19 to TRBJ2-7, with D unresolved. CDR1 LNHDA and CDR2 SQIVND come from the germline V gene (reference sequence). This CDR3 has 15 amino acids. The V and J ends lost 7 bases and 0 bases respectively, with 16 bases between them. The CDR3 region is CASTEQFQASYEQYF. The DNA of the CDR3 is TGTGCCAGTACAGAACAGTTCCAGGCCTCCTACGAGCAGTACTTC. Complete variable domain (other parts from reference TRBV19 and TRBJ2-7): DGGITQSPKYLFRKEGQNVTLSCEQNLNHDAMYWYRQDPGQGLRLIYYSQIVNDFQKGDIAEGYSVSREKKESFPLTVTSAQKNPTAFYLCASTEQFQASYEQYFGPGTRLTVT.

This clonotype was counted once. J is TRBJ2-3 and V is TRBV7-9; unclear D gene. CDR1 SEHNR and CDR2 FQNEAQ come from the germline V gene (reference sequence). The CDR3 extends over 15 amino acids. The V end lost 5 bases, the J end lost 15 bases, and 27 bases lay between the germline ends. As DNA, the CDR3 is TGTGCCAGCAGCCTAGTTCATGAAGAGACCCAGTACTTCTATTTT. Amino acid sequence: CASSLVHEETQYFYF.

This clonotype was detected many times. CDR3 sequence (DNA): TGCGCCAGCAAGCCGGGACAGGGGGCGTCTGGCTACACCTTC. This sequence encodes CASKPGQGASGYTF. This chain connects TRBV10-2 to TRBJ1-2, with 12 positions matching TRBD1. This CDR3 has 14 amino acids. With V trimmed by 7 bases and J by 7 bases, 7 bases remained unmatched. The germline CDR1 and CDR2 sequences are WSHSY and SAAADI.

A word on this clonotype: Its ends do not fully match the called genes, so a read error is possible. The rearrangement links TRBV7-2 to TRBJ1-2, with D uncertain. The CDR3 has 14 amino acids. Germline CDR1 and CDR2: SGHTA and FQGNSA. This CDR3 reads CASSLRAGVYDYTF. The CDR3 DNA is TGTGCCAGCAGCTTACGGGCAGGCGTCTATGACTACACCTTC.

The genes are TRBV20-1 and TRBJ1-2; D possibly corresponds to TRBD1 (5 bases). The length of the CDR3 is 14 residues. The V gene lost 6 bases and the J gene lost 2 bases, with 16 bases spanning the gap. Germline V gives CDR1 DFQATT, CDR2 SNEGSKA (reference sequence). CDR3 in amino acids: CSARKRGRNYGYTF. CDR3 nucleotide sequence: TGCAGTGCCCGAAAGAGGGGACGAAACTATGGCTACACCTTC.

Points on this clonotype: Likely a read error: the CDR3 ends without its conserved phenylalanine or tryptophan. The limits of the CDR3 on the DNA are not certain, so only TCRdb's listed CDR3 is given. The rearrangement joins TRBV7-2 to TRBJ2-5; the table's D call, TRBD2, was not checked against the DNA. Germline V CDR1 and CDR2: SGHTA, FQGNSA. The CDR3 adds up to 13 amino acids, both ends counted. CDR3 amino acids: CASNPMVAEETQY.

The chain combines TRBV11-1 with TRBJ1-6; D not certain. The CDR3 loop spans 14 amino acids. Germline CDR1 SGHAT, CDR2 FQDESV (reference sequence). Trimming took off 6 bases at V and 5 bases at J, with 11 bases between the two ends. The CDR3 DNA reads as TGTGCCAGCAGGCCATGTAACGATAATTCACCCCTCCACTTT. Its protein product is CASRPCNDNSPLHF.

Remarks on this clonotype: The junction does not match germline at one end; this may be a read error. V usage is TRBV5-5 and J usage is TRBJ2-3, with 7 bases matching TRBD2. CDR3 length equals 19 residues. Germline CDR1 reads SGHKS; CDR2 reads YYEKEE (reference sequence). CDR3 nucleotides: TGCGCCAGCAGCCAGCACACTCGCGGGGGTTACTTTAGCACAGATACGCAGTATTTT. Its translation: CASSQHTRGGYFSTDTQYF.

In the case of this clonotype: Sequence at one end of the junction differs from germline and may be a read error. V usage is TRBV7-2 and J usage is TRBJ2-7, with a weak D call TRBD1 (5 bases). This CDR3 is built from 12 residues. CDR1 is SGHTA and CDR2 is FQGNSA in the germline V gene. CDR3 protein: CASSGNRYQQNF. CDR3 in DNA: TGTGCCAGCAGTGGAAACAGGTATCAGCAGAACTTC.

The chain combines TRBV5-4 with TRBJ1-1; D possibly corresponds to TRBD1 (6 bases). Trimming took 3 bases from V and 2 from J, leaving 17 bases between them. The CDR3 spans 16 residues. CDR1 is SGHNT, CDR2 YYREEE, per germline (reference sequence). CDR3 amino acids: CASSSGSYRVNTEAFF. The CDR3 nucleotides read TGTGCCAGCAGCTCGGGCTCCTACAGGGTTAACACTGAAGCTTTCTTT.

This clonotype occurred many times. The chain combines TRBV5-1 with TRBJ1-2, with 10 bases identical to TRBD1. Germline V gene data show CDR1 as SGHRS and CDR2 as YFSETQ. This CDR3 region has 15 residues. Germline trimming cut 0 bases from V and 4 bases from J; bases unmatched to any gene: 3. CDR3 loop: CASSLEGQGSYGYTF. The CDR3 DNA sequence: TGCGCCAGCAGCTTGGAGGGACAGGGGAGCTATGGCTACACCTTC.

With respect to this clonotype: Mismatch with germline at one junction end may stem from a read error. The chain joins TRBV15 to TRBJ2-5; 9 bases align to TRBD1. CDR3 length equals 17 residues. CDR1 is LNHNV, CDR2 YYDKDF, per germline (reference sequence). The CDR3 region is CATSRGSGTGYEQYQWF. CDR3 bases: TGTGCCACCAGCAGAGGTTCTGGGACAGGGTACGAGCAGTACCAGTGGTTC.

The chain recombines TRBV6-5 with TRBJ2-7, with TRBD2 as a possible D gene (6 bases). Trimming took 6 bases from V and 2 from J, leaving 20 bases between them. The CDR3 runs to 16 residues. Germline-derived CDR1 and CDR2 are MNHEY and SVGAGI. CDR3 nucleotide sequence: TGTGCCAGCAGGAGGGCGGGACTCCTGGGAGCCTACGAGCAGTACTTC. Translated: CASRRAGLLGAYEQYF.

This chain uses TRBV7-2 with TRBJ2-2; D might be TRBD1 (6 bases). V was trimmed by 2 bases and J by 17 bases, leaving 24 bases between them. Germline V lookup: CDR1 SGHTA, CDR2 FQGNSA. CDR3 length equals 15 residues. The DNA of the CDR3 is TGTGCCAGCAGCTTACATACACAGGGATACGAGCAGTACTTTTTT. It specifies CASSLHTQGYEQYFF.

This clonotype showed up just once. The junction departs from germline at one end; a sequencing error may be responsible. V is TRBV20-1 and J is TRBJ2-7; 9 bases agree with TRBD2. This CDR3 region has 11 residues. The V gene's germline CDR1 is DFQATT and CDR2 SNEGSKA (reference sequence). The DNA of the CDR3 is TGCAGTGCTACCGGGACTAGCCGGGAGAACTTC. It codes for CSATGTSRENF.

This clonotype showed up many times. The chain is built from TRBV19 and TRBJ1-2, with D hard to call. The V end was cut by 2 bases, the J end by 3 bases, with 10 bases between. Germline CDR1 is LNHDA and CDR2 is SQIVND (reference sequence). The CDR3 spans 14 residues. Written as DNA, the CDR3 is TGTGCCAGTAGTATAACCCTAAGGGACTATGGCTACACCTTC. The encoded protein is CASSITLRDYGYTF.

About this clonotype itself: A junction end diverges from the germline sequence, so it may reflect a read error. This rearrangement joins TRBV7-2 to TRBJ1-6; TRBD1 matches at 9 bases. CDR3 length: 16 amino acids. Germline CDR1 SGHTA, CDR2 FQGNSA. This chain's CDR3 is CASSQERTGVATPLHF. The CDR3 DNA reads TGCGCCAGCAGCCAAGAGCGGACAGGGGTTGCGACACCCCTCCACTTT.

This clonotype has a count of ten or more. The rearrangement uses TRBV6-1 and TRBJ2-3; TRBD1 matches at 7 bases. The germline CDR1 and CDR2 sequences are MNHNS and SASEGT. Trimming at V came to 4 bases and at J to 4 bases, leaving 8 bases not matched to a gene. The length of the CDR3 is 15 residues. CDR3 region: CASSGQGVRADTQYF. The CDR3, as DNA: TGTGCCAGCAGTGGCCAGGGGGTGCGGGCAGATACGCAGTATTTT.

This clonotype was detected a few times. V gene TRBV27 combines with J gene TRBJ1-2, with D maybe TRBD1 (5 bases). CDR1 MNHEY and CDR2 SMNVEV come from the germline V gene (reference sequence). The CDR3 is 15 residues long. The germline V and J ends were trimmed by 3 bases and 1 base, with 12 bases remaining between them. CDR3 residues: CASSFSGQFNYGYTF. The CDR3 region has the DNA TGTGCCAGCAGTTTTTCGGGGCAGTTTAACTATGGCTACACCTTC.

In this sample, this clonotype turned up many times. The V call is TRBV12-3 or TRBV12-4, the J call TRBJ2-7, with 7 positions matching TRBD1. V shed 5 bases, J shed 6 bases, and the junction held 10 bases outside the gene matches. The CDR3 contains 14 residues. In DNA form, the CDR3 reads TGTGCCAGCAGTCATAACAGGGGTTTTGGCGAGCAGTACTTC. Translated: CASSHNRGFGEQYF.

This clonotype showed up many times. This chain uses TRBV5-8 with TRBJ2-7; a possible D gene is TRBD2 (5 bases). The CDR3 has 18 amino acids. Trimming removed 4 bases at V and 5 bases at J, with 28 bases between. CDR1 and CDR2 from the germline V gene are SGHTS and YDEGEE. CDR3 in DNA: TGTGCCAGCAGCAGCACCCCCCTAAAATTTGGCGGGCGGCACGAGCAGTACTTC. Translated, it gives CASSSTPLKFGGRHEQYF.

The J gene is TRBJ2-2, the V gene TRBV7-9; D not resolved. The germline gives CDR1 SEHNR, CDR2 FQNEAQ (reference sequence). V was clipped by 2 bases and J by 3 bases, with 7 bases between them. The CDR3 runs to 14 residues. The DNA for the CDR3 is TGTGCCAGCAGCTTATCTCTCTACACCGGGGAGCTGTTTTTT. It encodes CASSLSLYTGELFF.